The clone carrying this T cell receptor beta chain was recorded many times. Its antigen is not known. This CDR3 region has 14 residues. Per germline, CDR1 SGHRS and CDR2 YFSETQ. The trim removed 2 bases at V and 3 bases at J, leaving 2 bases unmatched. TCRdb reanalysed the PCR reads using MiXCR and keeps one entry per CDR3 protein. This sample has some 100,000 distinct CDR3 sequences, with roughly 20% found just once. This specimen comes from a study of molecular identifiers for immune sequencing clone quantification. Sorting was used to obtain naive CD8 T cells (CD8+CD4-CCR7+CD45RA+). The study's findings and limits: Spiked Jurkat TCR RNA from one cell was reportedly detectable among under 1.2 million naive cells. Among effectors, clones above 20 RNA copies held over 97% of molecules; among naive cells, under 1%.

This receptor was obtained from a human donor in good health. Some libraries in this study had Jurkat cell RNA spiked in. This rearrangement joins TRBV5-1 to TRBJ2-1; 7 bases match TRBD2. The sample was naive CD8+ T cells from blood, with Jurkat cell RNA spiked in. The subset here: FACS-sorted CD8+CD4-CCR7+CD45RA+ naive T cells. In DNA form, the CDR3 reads TGCGCCAGCAGCTTTGGGGGGGACTACAATGAGCAGTTCTTC. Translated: CASSFGGDYNEQFF.